A single sample is the source of the 27 T cell receptor beta chains below, sequenced in a study of long-term antiretroviral therapy in people with HIV. Running of the v3.0 immunoSEQ assay took place at survey level. Produced via immunoSEQ multiplex PCR; TCRdb's table is partial and in-frame only. The table has around 20,000 clones, just under 85% seen once. The sample in question was unsorted PBMCs, obtained 0.5 years after starting antiretroviral therapy. These receptors were collected from a man aged 18 to 29 with HIV.

The count of this clone is one. The V call is TRBV6-5, the J call TRBJ1-4, with D unresolved. CDR3 length equals 15 residues. Germline CDR1 is MNHEY and CDR2 is SVGAGI. The V gene lost 4 bases and the J gene lost 8 bases, with 17 bases spanning the gap. CDR3 amino acids: CASSWSRNGNEKLFF. CDR3 sequence (DNA): TGTGCCAGCAGTTGGAGTAGGAACGGAAACGAAAAACTGTTTTTT.

This chain uses TRBV19 with TRBJ1-1; no reliable D call. CDR3 length: 12 amino acids. Trimming pared 7 bases from V and 2 bases from J, leaving 8 bases between. Per germline, CDR1 LNHDA and CDR2 SQIVND (reference sequence). The CDR3 coding sequence is TGTGCCAGTATCAAGAGTAACACTGAAGCTTTCTTT. It encodes CASIKSNTEAFF.

The V call is TRBV7-9, the J call TRBJ1-1; tentatively, D is TRBD1 (6 bases). From germline, CDR1 is SEHNR and CDR2 FQNEAQ (reference sequence). The length of the CDR3 is 16 residues. Trimming took off 4 bases at V and 1 base at J, with 16 bases between the two ends. For the CDR3, the DNA is TGTGCCAGCAGCTCTTATAACAGGGAGGAGAACACTGAAGCTTTCTTT. It yields the protein CASSSYNREENTEAFF.

The V and J genes are TRBV27 and TRBJ2-3; TRBD2 aligns across 8 bases. Trimming cost V 1 base and J 4 bases; bases outside gene matches: 4. The germline V gene has CDR1 MNHEY and CDR2 SMNVEV (reference sequence). This CDR3 has 15 amino acids. CDR3 loop: CASSLLSGSADTQYF. Written as DNA, the CDR3 is TGTGCCAGCAGTTTATTAAGCGGGAGCGCAGATACGCAGTATTTT.

This clone is deemed medium-sized (0.01 to 0.1%). The gene calls are TRBV7-3 and TRBJ2-1, with 7 bases matching TRBD2. The germline CDR1 and CDR2 sequences are SGHTA and FQGTGA. This CDR3 region has 15 residues. J was trimmed by 7 bases and V by 3 bases; bases with no gene match: 9. For the CDR3, the DNA is TGTGCCAGCAGCTTCGGCGGGAGTGGAGGGAATGAGCAGTTCTTC. This sequence encodes CASSFGGSGGNEQFF.

The chain has TRBV28 and TRBJ2-7; D is ambiguous. The CDR3 is 11 residues long. From germline, CDR1 is MDHEN and CDR2 SYDVKM. V dropped 5 bases and J dropped 3 bases, with 5 bases sitting between them. The CDR3 is CASSRVYEQYF. Written as DNA, the CDR3 is TGTGCCAGCAGTCGGGTCTACGAGCAGTACTTC.

The V call is TRBV19, the J call TRBJ2-5, with 9 bases lining up with TRBD2. This CDR3 is 15 amino acids long. Germline assignment: CDR1 LNHDA and CDR2 SQIVND (reference sequence). V gave up 6 bases and J gave up 2 bases; unmatched junction bases: 7. CDR3 sequence reads: CASSAGGVGQETQYF. Here the CDR3 DNA reads TGTGCCAGTAGCGCGGGAGGGGTCGGGCAAGAGACCCAGTACTTC.

This chain connects TRBV5-6 to TRBJ2-3, with TRBD1 matching over 9 bases. The germline CDR1 and CDR2 sequences are SGHDT and YYEEEE. V lost 3 bases, J lost 0 bases, and 5 bases stayed unmatched. CDR3 length equals 16 residues. CDR3 nucleotides: TGTGCCAGCAGCTACACGACAGGGGGGAGCACAGATACGCAGTATTTT. Protein product: CASSYTTGGSTDTQYF. The variable domain in full, with the rest retrieved from reference TRBV5-6 and TRBJ2-3, is DAGVTQSPTHLIKTRGQQVTLRCSPKSGHDTVSWYQQALGQGPQFIFQYYEEEERQRGNFPDRFSGHQFPNYSSELNVNALLLGDSALYLCASSYTTGGSTDTQYFGPGTRLTVL.

The gene calls are TRBV5-1 and TRBJ1-1, with a weak D call TRBD1 (6 bases). In germline, CDR1 is SGHRS, CDR2 YFSETQ. CDR3 length: 15 amino acids. V was clipped by 3 bases and J by 1 base, with 13 bases between them. The CDR3 coding sequence is TGCGCCAGCAGCTGGAGGTCAGGGGCGAACACTGAAGCTTTCTTT. It yields the protein CASSWRSGANTEAFF.

The rearrangement joins TRBV7-8 to TRBJ2-7, with a weak D call TRBD2 (6 bases). There are 15 residues in the CDR3. V dropped 3 bases and J dropped 3 bases, with 15 bases sitting between them. Per germline, CDR1 SGHVS and CDR2 FQNEAQ. As DNA, the CDR3 is TGTGCCAGCAGCTTCGGAGGGCCCCGCGACTACGAGCAGTACTTC. Translation: CASSFGGPRDYEQYF.

Written as DNA, the CDR3 is TGTGCCAGCAGCCGACTAGCGGGAGACACCGGGGAGCTGTTTTTT. It yields the protein CASSRLAGDTGELFF. This chain uses TRBV5-6 with TRBJ2-2; 12 bases match TRBD2. The CDR3 extends over 15 amino acids. Germline V gene lookup returns CDR1 SGHDT and CDR2 YYEEEE. J was trimmed by 3 bases and V by 4 bases; bases with no gene match: 1. The variable domain in full, completed from reference TRBV5-6 and TRBJ2-2, reads DAGVTQSPTHLIKTRGQQVTLRCSPKSGHDTVSWYQQALGQGPQFIFQYYEEEERQRGNFPDRFSGHQFPNYSSELNVNALLLGDSALYLCASSRLAGDTGELFFGEGSRLTVL.

The gene calls are TRBV7-9 and TRBJ2-1, with 9 bases identical to TRBD1. Germline V gene sequence: CDR1 SEHNR, CDR2 FQNEAQ (reference sequence). This CDR3 has 18 amino acids. Unmatched junction bases numbered 15, after V lost 2 bases and J lost 7 bases. The CDR3 sequence is CASSLIAQWDRVVNEQFF. The DNA of the CDR3 is TGTGCCAGCAGCTTAATCGCCCAGTGGGACAGGGTAGTAAATGAGCAGTTCTTC.

The rearrangement links TRBV19 to TRBJ1-1; D is perhaps TRBD1 (6 bases). Germline CDR1 reads LNHDA; CDR2 reads SQIVND (reference sequence). Trimming shortened V by 7 bases and J by 6 bases, and 15 bases separated the two germline ends. CDR3 length: 13 amino acids. This chain's CDR3 is CASTLDRYAEAFF. The CDR3 DNA reads TGTGCCAGTACCTTGGACAGATACGCTGAAGCTTTCTTT.

The table lists this clone with a few counts. This rearrangement joins TRBV7-9 to TRBJ2-3, with D uncertain. The CDR3 loop spans 16 amino acids. The germline gives CDR1 SEHNR, CDR2 FQNEAQ (reference sequence). Trimming pared 5 bases from V and 0 bases from J, leaving 15 bases between. The CDR3 here is CASSPPAGPSTDTQYF. The CDR3 region has the DNA TGTGCCAGCAGCCCCCCCGCTGGCCCTAGCACAGATACGCAGTATTTT.

In this sample, this clone turned up a few times. Here the CDR3 DNA reads TGTGCCAGTAGTGTTAGGGACCGGCGTTCGGCCCTCCACTTT. Translation: CASSVRDRRSALHF. The genes are TRBV19 and TRBJ1-6; possibly TRBD1 for D (5 bases). The V end was cut by 5 bases, the J end by 14 bases, with 19 bases between. From germline, CDR1 is LNHDA and CDR2 SQIVND (reference sequence). The CDR3 length is 14 residues.

This chain links TRBV10-3 with TRBJ2-3; tentatively, D is TRBD2 (5 bases). The CDR3 contains 17 residues. Germline values: CDR1 ENHRY, CDR2 SYGVKD. The V end was cut by 3 bases, the J end by 10 bases, with 26 bases between. The CDR3 protein is CAISDPPAGSPVVAQYF. CDR3 nucleotide sequence: TGTGCCATCAGTGACCCTCCGGCTGGGAGCCCCGTGGTGGCGCAGTATTTT.

This clone was recorded only once. V usage is TRBV9 and J usage is TRBJ2-2, with 9 positions matching TRBD2. CDR3 length equals 17 residues. V shed 0 bases and J 1 base; nucleotides not matched to a gene: 4. Germline values: CDR1 SGDLS, CDR2 YYNGEE. The CDR3 sequence is CASSVVIAGENTGELFF. In DNA form, the CDR3 reads TGTGCCAGCAGCGTAGTGATAGCGGGGGAGAACACCGGGGAGCTGTTTTTT.

The chain recombines TRBV11-1 with TRBJ2-1; D possibly corresponds to TRBD2 (6 bases). Per the germline V gene, CDR1 is SGHAT and CDR2 is FQDESV (reference sequence). This CDR3 region has 15 residues. Trimming removed 3 bases from V and 6 bases from J, with 15 bases in between. CDR3 sequence: CASSLRLGVFNEQFF. CDR3 in DNA: TGTGCCAGCAGCTTGAGACTAGGGGTTTTCAATGAGCAGTTCTTC.

The chain couples TRBV9 to TRBJ2-2; D may be TRBD2 (5 bases). Trimming shortened V by 0 bases and J by 1 base, and 10 bases separated the two germline ends. CDR3 size: 16 residues. Per the germline V gene, CDR1 is SGDLS and CDR2 is YYNGEE. CDR3 sequence reads: CASSVGHSGNTGELFF. CDR3 coding DNA: TGTGCCAGCAGCGTAGGCCACAGCGGGAACACCGGGGAGCTGTTTTTT.

This chain joins TRBV4-3 and TRBJ2-1; D may match TRBD1 or TRBD2 (5 bases each). Germline V gene lookup returns CDR1 LGHNA and CDR2 YSLEER. This CDR3 has 16 residues. Trimming took off 4 bases at V and 3 bases at J, with 16 bases between the two ends. The CDR3 DNA follows: TGCGCCAGCAGCCGAGAACCCCGTGGGGGCTACAATGAGCAGTTCTTC. It yields the protein CASSREPRGGYNEQFF.

The chain is built from TRBV9 and TRBJ2-2; D perhaps matches TRBD2 (5 bases). The germline gives CDR1 SGDLS, CDR2 YYNGEE. The CDR3 sequence is 15 residues long. V was pared by 1 base and J by 3 bases, with 10 bases between. CDR3 nucleotides: TGTGCCAGCAGCGTAACGAGCGGCTACACCGGGGAGCTGTTTTTT. Translated: CASSVTSGYTGELFF.

A few counts support this clone. V gene TRBV28 combines with J gene TRBJ1-2; 8 bases fit TRBD1. Germline-derived CDR1 and CDR2 are MDHEN and SYDVKM. V trimming: 5 bases; J trimming: 0 bases; junction bases outside the gene matches: 5. The CDR3 runs to 15 residues. The CDR3 sequence: CASSRPDRANYGYTF. CDR3 bases: TGTGCCAGCAGTCGCCCGGACAGGGCTAACTATGGCTACACCTTC.

V usage is TRBV29-1 and J usage is TRBJ1-2; no clear D. The CDR3 runs to 14 residues. The germline V gene encodes CDR1 SQVTM and CDR2 ANQGSEA. Trimming cost V 2 bases and J 0 bases, with 10 bases left between them. The CDR3, as DNA: TGCAGCGTTGAAACCAGGACTTCTAACTATGGCTACACCTTC. It is translated as CSVETRTSNYGYTF.

V is TRBV4-3 and J is TRBJ2-3; the match to TRBD2 covers 11 bases. Losses at the gene ends were 6 bases for V and 5 bases for J; bases not matched to a gene: 10. CDR1 is LGHNA and CDR2 is YSLEER in the germline V gene. The CDR3 spans 16 residues. The CDR3 is CASSQTSSGRRDTQYF. CDR3 DNA: TGCGCCAGCAGTCAGACCTCTAGCGGGAGGAGAGATACGCAGTATTTT.

The gene calls are TRBV5-1 and TRBJ2-5; 9 positions match TRBD1. V was pared by 4 bases and J by 3 bases, with 1 base of the junction left unmatched. CDR1 and CDR2 (germline): SGHRS, YFSETQ. The CDR3 is 13 amino acids. The CDR3 DNA is TGCGCCAGCAGCCGACAGGGGGAAGAGACCCAGTACTTC. It is translated as CASSRQGEETQYF.

This clone was counted a few times. The genes are TRBV5-5 and TRBJ1-5; D not certain. The CDR3 is made up of 14 amino acids. V lost 0 bases to trimming and J lost 2 bases, with 6 bases between them. CDR1 and CDR2 (germline): SGHKS, YYEKEE (reference sequence). This CDR3 reads CASSLEVGNQPQHF. For the CDR3, the DNA is TGTGCCAGCAGCTTGGAGGTGGGCAATCAGCCCCAGCATTTT. The entire variable domain, with the rest obtained from reference TRBV5-5 and TRBJ1-5, is as follows: DAGVTQSPTHLIKTRGQQVTLRCSPISGHKSVSWYQQVLGQGPQFIFQYYEKEERGRGNFPDRFSARQFPNYSSELNVNALLLGDSALYLCASSLEVGNQPQHFGDGTRLSIL.

The CDR3 region has the DNA TGTGCCAGCCAGCCCGTTCCGGGACCCTACGAGCAGTACTTC. It translates to CASQPVPGPYEQYF. The chain is built from TRBV27 and TRBJ2-7, with D perhaps assigned TRBD1 or TRBD2 (5 bases each). Looked up from germline, CDR1 is MNHEY and CDR2 is SMNVEV (reference sequence). V lost 8 bases and J lost 2, with 16 bases in between. CDR3 size: 14 residues.